This entry lists 7 T cell receptor beta chains sequenced from one sample in a study of blood T cell repertoires in COVID-19. Profiling relied on immunoSEQ multiplex PCR, and the TCRdb table lists in-frame clones only, not all of them. The data show more than 200,000 clones, with nearly 90% seen just once and less than 4.5% held by the top ten. Sample: PBMCs or T cells enriched from blood (not recorded which). These receptors were collected from a woman aged 25 to 39 with acute COVID-19.

Concerning this clone itself: Because the CDR3's place on the DNA is in doubt, the DNA is left out and the CDR3 is given as listed by TCRdb. This chain's CDR3 is CASSSDTFGAGELFF. The gene calls are TRBV27 and TRBJ2-2; TRBD1 is taken as the D call from the table, unchecked against the DNA. 15 amino acids form the CDR3, both terminal residues included. CDR1 and CDR2 (germline): MNHEY, SMNVEV (reference sequence).

This chain uses TRBV19 with TRBJ1-3; D unclear. CDR3 length equals 14 residues. V dropped 3 bases and J dropped 7 bases, with 13 bases sitting between them. The germline V gene has CDR1 LNHDA and CDR2 SQIVND (reference sequence). The CDR3 reads CASSIRQDSNTIYF. DNA for the CDR3: TGTGCCAGTAGTATTCGTCAGGATTCCAACACCATATATTTT.

V usage is TRBV27 and J usage is TRBJ1-4; the match to TRBD1 covers 7 bases. Losses at the gene ends were 1 base for V and 4 bases for J; bases not matched to a gene: 3. Germline CDR1 reads MNHEY; CDR2 reads SMNVEV (reference sequence). The length of the CDR3 is 15 residues. CDR3 DNA: TGTGCCAGCAGTTTATGGTACAGGGGTAATGAAAAACTGTTTTTT. This sequence encodes CASSLWYRGNEKLFF.

Concerning this clone: One end of the junction fails to match germline, which may point to a read error. This chain joins TRBV19 and TRBJ1-5; D is unresolved. The CDR3 is made up of 17 amino acids. Germline lookup yields CDR1 LNHDA and CDR2 SQIVND (reference sequence). CDR3 residues: CASRIVAGKNSNQPQHF. CDR3 DNA sequence: TGTGCCAGTAGGATAGTGGCGGGGAAAAATAGCAATCAGCCCCAGCATTTT.

V and J are TRBV10-1 and TRBJ2-5, with a weak D call TRBD2 (6 bases). V was shortened by 6 bases and J by 5 bases, with 13 bases between the two germline ends. This CDR3 is 13 amino acids long. Germline values: CDR1 WNHNN, CDR2 SYGVQD (reference sequence). The CDR3 is CASSGGIWETQYF. DNA for the CDR3: TGCGCCAGCAGCGGGGGAATATGGGAGACCCAGTACTTC.

The rearrangement joins TRBV6-5 to TRBJ1-1; possible D gene TRBD1, 5 bases. The V end lost 2 bases, the J end lost 0 bases, and 10 bases lay between the germline ends. The CDR3 runs to 15 residues. Germline lookup yields CDR1 MNHEY and CDR2 SVGAGI. This chain's CDR3 is CASSYRRGMNTEAFF. The CDR3 nucleotides read TGTGCCAGCAGTTACCGGAGGGGAATGAACACTGAAGCTTTCTTT.

V and J are TRBV2 and TRBJ1-2; 8 nucleotides agree with TRBD1. J gave up 4 bases and V 4 bases, and 5 bases lay outside the gene matches. Germline CDR1 is SNHLY and CDR2 is FYNNEI. The CDR3 loop spans 14 amino acids. The CDR3 sequence: CASSASGTGYGYTF. The CDR3 DNA reads TGTGCCAGCAGTGCCTCCGGGACAGGCTATGGCTACACCTTC.